This T cell receptor (beta chain) was recorded in a study of T cells in Graves' hyperthyroidism and ophthalmopathy. Study observations and caveats: The authors' 13 V-J model separated ophthalmopathy from stable hyperthyroidism.

RNA transcripts provided the source from which TCR beta CDR3 regions were amplified. The HTBI primer set was used in a first-round RT-PCR of the TCR CDR3. TCRdb itself ran the multiplex PCR reads through MiXCR, one entry per CDR3 protein. The repertoire holds 450,000 to 700,000 distinct CDR3 sequences, with 46% as singletons. In regard to this clonotype: Its specificity is unknown.

The clonotype was recovered from an adult woman with Graves' disease, either hyperthyroidism or ophthalmopathy (not recorded which). The specimen sequenced was peripheral blood or thyroid tissue (not recorded which).

Written as DNA, the CDR3 is TGCAGTGCCCGCGACGGAGGCGGGAGGGCCGACGAGACCCAGTACTTC. This gives the protein CSARDGGGRADETQYF. The rearrangement joins TRBV20-1 to TRBJ2-5, with 9 positions matching TRBD2. The CDR3 is 16 residues long. V was pared by 6 bases and J by 5 bases, with 16 bases of the junction left unmatched. The germline gives CDR1 DFQATT, CDR2 SNEGSKA (reference sequence).